This T cell receptor (beta chain) was retrieved from a study of blood T cell repertoires in COVID-19. The assay was immunoSEQ multiplex PCR, and TCRdb's table has in-frame clones only and misses some. The sample records about 130,000 clones, 70% to 80% being singletons. J gave up 9 bases and V 3 bases, and 10 bases lay outside the gene matches. The CDR3 sequence is 15 residues long. The germline CDR1 and CDR2 sequences are SGHTA and FQGNSA. The origin of this receptor is a man in his fifties or sixties who had recovered from COVID-19. The chain couples TRBV7-2 to TRBJ2-1, with 8 bases identical to TRBD2. Sequenced: peripheral blood. The CDR3 region has the DNA TGTGCCAGCAGCTTGGGACTAGGGGCGGGTGTTGAGCAGTTCTTC. Encoded protein: CASSLGLGAGVEQFF.